These T cell receptor beta chains were read from a single sample in a study of T cell responses to AZD1222 COVID-19 vaccine. TCRdb's table, derived via immunoSEQ multiplex PCR, lists solely in-frame clones and lacks some. The table lists around 190,000 clones, around 94% of them singletons, with roughly 1.7% in the top ten. The sample in question was peripheral blood, obtained 28 days after the second AZD1222 dose. All receptors derive from an adult who received the AZD1222 COVID-19 vaccine. CDR3s include the opening cysteine and the closing phenylalanine or tryptophan.

v_gene: TRBV3-1/TRBV3-2; j_gene: TRBJ2-7; CDR3aa: CASRHSGTQGYEQYF
v_gene: TRBV12-3/TRBV12-4; j_gene: TRBJ2-7; CDR3aa: CASSLGVGYEQYF
v_gene: TRBV20-1; j_gene: TRBJ1-2; CDR3aa: CSASGDRGYTF
v_gene: TRBV11-3; j_gene: TRBJ2-2; CDR3aa: CASSGTGGASGELFF
v_gene: TRBV11-2; j_gene: TRBJ2-1; CDR3aa: CASADRDYNEQFF
v_gene: TRBV7-9; j_gene: TRBJ1-2; CDR3aa: CASSLERTSGGYTF
v_gene: TRBV19; j_gene: TRBJ2-1; CDR3aa: CASSIVYYIRDGLYNEQFF
v_gene: TRBV5-1; j_gene: TRBJ1-1; CDR3aa: CASSLTGGDTEAFF
v_gene: TRBV6-5; j_gene: TRBJ1-5; CDR3aa: CASSSGQGAPNQPQHF
v_gene: TRBV11-3; j_gene: TRBJ2-2; CDR3aa: CASSFRTGRGELFF
v_gene: TRBV5-4; j_gene: TRBJ1-5; CDR3aa: CASSFDGGGQPQHF
v_gene: TRBV20-1; j_gene: TRBJ2-7; CDR3aa: CSASLLPSYEQYF
v_gene: TRBV6-5; j_gene: TRBJ2-2; CDR3aa: CASRPSGSTGELFF
v_gene: TRBV6-2/TRBV6-3; j_gene: TRBJ2-7; CDR3aa: CASGQLLYEQYF
v_gene: TRBV11-2; j_gene: TRBJ2-7; CDR3aa: CASSLDRGSYEQYF
v_gene: TRBV7-7; j_gene: TRBJ2-5; CDR3aa: CASSRGLAGGQETQYF
v_gene: TRBV7-9; j_gene: TRBJ1-2; CDR3aa: CASSSSGTNYGYTF
v_gene: TRBV5-1; j_gene: TRBJ1-1; CDR3aa: CASSVRRGGEAFF
v_gene: TRBV3-1/TRBV3-2; j_gene: TRBJ2-1; CDR3aa: CASSQVTGDNEQFF
v_gene: TRBV6-5; j_gene: TRBJ2-5; CDR3aa: CASSYSLGGLQETQYF
v_gene: TRBV11-3; j_gene: TRBJ1-1; CDR3aa: CASRVGGRTEAFF
v_gene: TRBV15; j_gene: TRBJ1-4; CDR3aa: CATSRDGGQTNEKLFF
v_gene: TRBV28; j_gene: TRBJ2-1; CDR3aa: CASSLIWGTGNNEQFF
v_gene: TRBV11-2; j_gene: TRBJ1-1; CDR3aa: CASSLGMGVGENTEAFF
v_gene: TRBV7-2; j_gene: TRBJ2-4; CDR3aa: CASSLVGSWKNIQYF
v_gene: TRBV3-1/TRBV3-2; j_gene: TRBJ2-7; CDR3aa: CASSHVGDNNEQYF
v_gene: TRBV9; j_gene: TRBJ1-5; CDR3aa: CATEDGGGGSNQPQHF
v_gene: TRBV5-4; j_gene: TRBJ2-7; CDR3aa: CASSSGPSSSYEQYF
v_gene: TRBV19; j_gene: TRBJ1-1; CDR3aa: CASSIVGGGTEAFF
v_gene: TRBV7-9; j_gene: TRBJ2-7; CDR3aa: CASSLAFAGDPYEQYF
v_gene: TRBV5-1; j_gene: TRBJ2-3; CDR3aa: CASSLMQPGGRGDTQYF
v_gene: TRBV3-1/TRBV3-2; j_gene: TRBJ2-7; CDR3aa: CASSQARAGAESYEQYF
v_gene: TRBV9; j_gene: TRBJ1-5; CDR3aa: CASSVGNNQPQHF
v_gene: TRBV5-6; j_gene: TRBJ2-1; CDR3aa: CASSSFREQFF
v_gene: TRBV7-8; j_gene: TRBJ2-1; CDR3aa: CASNPGGMSNEQFF
v_gene: TRBV29-1; j_gene: TRBJ2-3; CDR3aa: CSAAGGLGTDTQYF
v_gene: TRBV5-1; j_gene: TRBJ2-2; CDR3aa: CASSLAMGLDTGELFF
v_gene: TRBV6-6; j_gene: TRBJ2-5; CDR3aa: CASSSTGQDGQETQYF
v_gene: TRBV4-1; j_gene: TRBJ1-3; CDR3aa: CASSQTLVLGNTIYF
v_gene: TRBV29-1; j_gene: TRBJ2-1; CDR3aa: CSVVGEGLYNEQFF
v_gene: TRBV3-1/TRBV3-2; j_gene: TRBJ1-1; CDR3aa: CASSPTPGTRGHTEAFF
v_gene: TRBV5-1; j_gene: TRBJ1-1; CDR3aa: CASSPEPRQMNTEAFF
v_gene: TRBV19; j_gene: TRBJ1-5; CDR3aa: CASSSGGYSNQPQHF
v_gene: TRBV28; j_gene: TRBJ1-6; CDR3aa: CASTLSGDLSSYNSPLHF
v_gene: TRBV7-2; j_gene: TRBJ1-2; CDR3aa: CASSLVTTGGYTF
v_gene: TRBV11-2; j_gene: TRBJ2-7; CDR3aa: CASSNLDQGEQYF
v_gene: TRBV6-5; j_gene: TRBJ1-6; CDR3aa: CASSYSEQGNSPLHF
v_gene: TRBV15; j_gene: TRBJ2-6; CDR3aa: CATSSRSSGANVLTF
v_gene: TRBV6-1; j_gene: TRBJ2-3; CDR3aa: CASSEALAGGADTQYF
v_gene: TRBV11-2; j_gene: TRBJ2-5; CDR3aa: CASSPWGKETQYF
v_gene: TRBV12-5; j_gene: TRBJ2-7; CDR3aa: CASRDTGTYEQYF
v_gene: TRBV14; j_gene: TRBJ2-7; CDR3aa: CASSRGPYEQYF
v_gene: TRBV7-6; j_gene: TRBJ2-5; CDR3aa: CASSLKETQYF